This T cell receptor (beta chain) appears in the sequencing data of a study of cytomegalovirus exposure and HLA in healthy donors. V shed 4 bases, J shed 7 bases, and the junction held 10 bases outside the gene matches. CDR1 is KGHSH and CDR2 is LQKENI in the germline V gene. The CDR3 totals 15 residues. Use of 60 Vbeta and 13 Jbeta primers characterized the PCR. Clones were read by immunoSEQ multiplex PCR, and TCRdb kept only the in-frame ones, dropping some. The sample yields 100,000 to 150,000 clones, 8% to 11% seen once. The TCR sequence derives from a woman aged 18-29 years in good health and CMV-seropositive. The chain employs TRBV18 and TRBJ2-1; 7 nucleotides line up with TRBD1. Sequenced: PBMCs. CDR3 coding DNA: TGTGCCAGCTCACGGGACAGTTGGGAAGGGAATGAGCAGTTCTTC. Translated: CASSRDSWEGNEQFF.